Below, 28 T cell receptor beta chains from the same sample are listed, as sequenced in a study of CD8 T cells in ankylosing spondylitis. TCRdb reprocessed the 5' RACE reads via MiXCR and lists one record per CDR3 protein. This sample yields about 360,000 distinct CDR3 sequences, of which roughly 22% are seen a single time; around 12% belongs to the top ten. Sequenced: blood, either unsorted or a sorted T cell fraction (not recorded which). The source is a male donor with ankylosing spondylitis or in good health (not recorded which).

This clonotype was picked up a small number of times. The chain links TRBV11-2 to TRBJ1-6; D remains unclear. Germline V gives CDR1 SGHAT, CDR2 FQNNGV. There are 14 residues in the CDR3. Trimming stripped 3 bases from V and 10 bases from J, with 13 bases between. Here the CDR3 DNA reads TGTGCCAGCAGCTTTGGGCCGGCCATGTCACCCCTCCACTTT. Amino acid sequence: CASSFGPAMSPLHF.

This sequence joins TRBV20-1 and TRBJ2-1; D gene ambiguous. CDR3 length: 13 amino acids. Germline V gene lookup returns CDR1 DFQATT and CDR2 SNEGSKA (reference sequence). Trimming cost V 0 bases and J 9 bases, with 12 bases left between them. The CDR3 loop is CSARDFGSSEQFF. CDR3 nucleotides: TGCAGTGCTAGAGATTTCGGCTCCTCTGAGCAGTTCTTC.

This clonotype was seen a handful of times. The rearrangement joins TRBV4-1 to TRBJ2-6, with no clear D. This CDR3 has 12 residues. From germline, CDR1 is MGHRA and CDR2 YSYEKL. The V end lost 8 bases, the J end lost 4 bases, and 6 bases lay between the germline ends. This CDR3 reads CASEAGANVLTF. The CDR3 DNA is TGCGCCAGCGAAGCCGGGGCCAACGTCCTGACTTTC.

The chain employs TRBV19 and TRBJ2-1; 14 nucleotides agree with TRBD2. Unmatched junction bases numbered 6, after V lost 4 bases and J lost 7 bases. CDR3 length equals 16 residues. From germline, CDR1 is LNHDA and CDR2 SQIVND (reference sequence). CDR3 DNA: TGTGCCAGTAGTAACGGACTAGCGGGGGGTTCAAATGAGCAGTTCTTC. This gives the protein CASSNGLAGGSNEQFF.

This chain connects TRBV4-1 to TRBJ2-5; D is possibly TRBD1 (6 bases). The germline V gene has CDR1 MGHRA and CDR2 YSYEKL. V shed 3 bases and J shed 3 bases, with 14 bases lying between them. The CDR3 length is 15 residues. The CDR3 protein is CASSQEDRTEETQYF. In DNA form, the CDR3 reads TGCGCCAGCAGCCAGGAGGACAGAACCGAAGAGACCCAGTACTTC.

V and J are TRBV7-8 and TRBJ2-2; a possible D gene is TRBD1 (5 bases). The V end lost 5 bases, the J end lost 4 bases, and 11 bases lay between the germline ends. This CDR3 has 14 amino acids. CDR1 is SGHVS, CDR2 FQNEAQ, per germline. The chain's CDR3 is CASSHRGSTGELFF. CDR3 sequence (DNA): TGTGCCAGCAGCCATAGGGGAAGCACCGGGGAGCTGTTTTTT.

The rearrangement links TRBV20-1 to TRBJ2-3, with D perhaps given as TRBD1 or TRBD2 (5 bases each). Germline CDR1 is DFQATT and CDR2 is SNEGSKA (reference sequence). The CDR3 is made up of 15 amino acids. V lost 0 bases and J lost 4, with 14 bases in between. The chain's CDR3 is CSARDERRGADTQYF. In nucleotides, the CDR3 is TGCAGTGCTAGAGACGAAAGACGGGGCGCAGATACGCAGTATTTT.

The chain combines TRBV6-2 or TRBV6-3 with TRBJ1-1, with D possibly matching TRBD1 (5 bases). Trimming removed 2 bases at V and 4 bases at J, with 14 bases between. Germline V gene lookup returns CDR1 MNHEY and CDR2 SVGEGT. There are 15 residues in the CDR3. The CDR3 DNA reads TGTGCCAGCAGTTACGGAGTCAGGGAAAGCACTGAAGCTTTCTTT. It codes for CASSYGVRESTEAFF.

In this sample, this clonotype turned up a few times. This chain connects TRBV6-5 to TRBJ2-1; D may be TRBD2 (5 bases). Germline V gene data show CDR1 as MNHEY and CDR2 as SVGAGI. This CDR3 has 14 amino acids. V dropped 2 bases and J dropped 4 bases, with 9 bases sitting between them. The CDR3 DNA sequence: TGTGCCAGCAGTTACGGACTGGCGTACAATGAGCAGTTCTTC. Amino acid sequence: CASSYGLAYNEQFF.

This chain joins TRBV10-3 and TRBJ2-2, with 9 positions matching TRBD1. With V trimmed by 3 bases and J by 3 bases, 14 bases remained unmatched. The CDR3 runs to 19 residues. CDR1 and CDR2 (germline): ENHRY, SYGVKD. Here the CDR3 DNA reads TGTGCCATCAGTGAAGTGGACAGGGGCTCCCTAACTTACACCGGGGAGCTGTTTTTT. Translated: CAISEVDRGSLTYTGELFF.

The chain recombines TRBV21-1 with TRBJ2-5; no check of the table's D call, TRBD1, against the DNA was made. TRBV21-1 is shown as a pseudogene. The CDR3 is 16 amino acids. This CDR3 reads CASSKSGGAFGETQYF. CDR3 DNA sequence: TGTGCCAGCAGCAAAAGCGGGGGGGCCTTCGGAGAGACCCAGTACTTC.

This clonotype has just a few counts. The V call is TRBV7-9, the J call TRBJ2-2; 8 bases match TRBD1. Germline V gives CDR1 SEHNR, CDR2 FQNEAQ (reference sequence). The CDR3 has 17 amino acids. The junction had 6 bases not matched to a gene; V was cut back by 0 bases and J by 3 bases. DNA for the CDR3: TGTGCCAGCAGCTTAGCGTACCAGGGGGCTTACACCGGGGAGCTGTTTTTT. Translated: CASSLAYQGAYTGELFF.

This clonotype appeared a few times. The V call is TRBV29-1, the J call TRBJ1-2; D might be TRBD1 (6 bases). The CDR3 extends over 13 amino acids. Deletions cut 7 bases from V and 3 bases from J, with 15 bases between. Germline V gene lookup returns CDR1 SQVTM and CDR2 ANQGSEA. CDR3 in amino acids: CSAGGANDYGYTF. Written as DNA, the CDR3 is TGCAGCGCTGGGGGGGCGAACGACTATGGCTACACCTTC.

The chain combines TRBV27 with TRBJ2-5; perhaps TRBD1 as D (6 bases). The germline gives CDR1 MNHEY, CDR2 SMNVEV (reference sequence). The V gene lost 4 bases and the J gene lost 5 bases, with 14 bases spanning the gap. The CDR3 is 14 residues long. CDR3 coding DNA: TGTGCCAGCAGTTCGTCAGGGGCTTGGGAGACCCAGTACTTC. Its translation is CASSSSGAWETQYF.

The rearrangement joins TRBV27 to TRBJ1-1; D is unresolved. CDR1 is MNHEY and CDR2 is SMNVEV in the germline V gene (reference sequence). The CDR3 extends over 16 amino acids. Trimming cost V 5 bases and J 0 bases, with 16 bases left between them. CDR3 sequence (DNA): TGTGCCAGCAGTCCGAACCGGATCGAATTGAACACTGAAGCTTTCTTT. Protein sequence: CASSPNRIELNTEAFF.

The chain couples TRBV11-3 to TRBJ2-7; 7 bases line up with TRBD1. This CDR3 spans 13 amino acids. In germline, CDR1 is SGHNT, CDR2 YENEEA. V lost 5 bases, J lost 7 bases, and 8 bases stayed unmatched. The CDR3 loop reads CASSKGALGEQYF. CDR3 nucleotides: TGTGCCAGCAGCAAGGGGGCGCTGGGTGAGCAGTACTTC.

This sequence joins TRBV11-1 and TRBJ2-3, with 12 bases aligning to TRBD2. The V gene's germline CDR1 is SGHAT and CDR2 FQDESV (reference sequence). The CDR3 has 18 residues. Unmatched junction bases numbered 13, after V lost 5 bases and J lost 4 bases. The CDR3 DNA reads TGTGCCAGCAGCCCACCGGCGGCTAGCGGGGGGGGAGCAGATACGCAGTATTTT. Its protein is CASSPPAASGGGADTQYF.

This chain uses TRBV5-1 with TRBJ2-3; the D is unclear. The germline V and J ends were trimmed by 0 bases and 0 bases, with 14 bases remaining between them. The CDR3 has 17 amino acids. Germline lookup yields CDR1 SGHRS and CDR2 YFSETQ. CDR3 nucleotide sequence: TGCGCCAGCAGCTTGGGGGCGGCGGACCTTAGCACAGATACGCAGTATTTT. It codes for CASSLGAADLSTDTQYF.

The rearrangement links TRBV10-1 to TRBJ2-1; weak D call: TRBD1 (6 bases). The CDR3 consists of 14 residues. V was clipped by 0 bases and J by 7 bases, with 10 bases between them. Germline CDR1 reads WNHNN; CDR2 reads SYGVQD (reference sequence). The CDR3 is CASSESQRGNEQFF. DNA for the CDR3: TGCGCCAGCAGTGAGTCTCAGAGGGGGAATGAGCAGTTCTTC.

V usage is TRBV20-1 and J usage is TRBJ2-7, with 9 bases identical to TRBD2. With V trimmed by 0 bases and J by 0 bases, 9 bases remained unmatched. The length of the CDR3 is 17 residues. Per the germline V gene, CDR1 is DFQATT and CDR2 is SNEGSKA (reference sequence). CDR3: CSARDRGLAGPSYEQYF. CDR3 sequence (DNA): TGCAGTGCTAGAGATAGGGGGCTAGCGGGGCCCTCCTACGAGCAGTACTTC.

This clonotype was detected only a few times. The chain is built from TRBV20-1 and TRBJ2-3; tentatively, D is TRBD2 (5 bases). The ends were cut back, 0 bases at V and 2 bases at J, with 12 bases in the middle. Germline assignment: CDR1 DFQATT and CDR2 SNEGSKA (reference sequence). CDR3 size: 15 residues. The DNA of the CDR3 is TGCAGTGCTAGAGATCTCGGAGCGGTCACAGATACGCAGTATTTT. Translation: CSARDLGAVTDTQYF.

The chain combines TRBV7-9 with TRBJ2-7; D ambiguous. The CDR3 is 14 amino acids. Trimming removed 1 base from V and 3 bases from J, with 10 bases in between. Germline V gene data show CDR1 as SEHNR and CDR2 as FQNEAQ (reference sequence). In nucleotides, the CDR3 is TGTGCCAGCAGCTTAGGCCAGGCGGACTACGAGCAGTACTTC. This encodes CASSLGQADYEQYF. The whole variable domain, filled in from reference TRBV7-9 and TRBJ2-7, reads DTGVSQNPRHKITKRGQNVTFRCDPISEHNRLYWYRQTLGQGPEFLTYFQNEAQLEKSRLLSDRFSAERPKGSFSTLEIQRTEQGDSAMYLCASSLGQADYEQYFGPGTRLTVT.

There are a few counts of this clonotype. This chain connects TRBV19 to TRBJ1-4; D uncertain. Germline V lookup: CDR1 LNHDA, CDR2 SQIVND (reference sequence). The CDR3 length is 13 residues. Trimming stripped 7 bases from V and 7 bases from J, with 13 bases between. The CDR3 sequence is CASMANVGEKLFF. Written as DNA, the CDR3 is TGTGCCAGTATGGCGAACGTAGGTGAAAAACTGTTTTTT.

This clonotype has just a few counts. Its ends do not fully match the called genes, so a read error is possible. The chain uses TRBV20-1 and TRBJ2-3; the D gene is possibly TRBD2 (6 bases). This CDR3 is built from 15 residues. Germline V gene lookup returns CDR1 DFQATT and CDR2 SNEGSKA (reference sequence). The CDR3 reads CSARVRETSTDTQYF. DNA of the CDR3: TGCAGTGCAAGAGTTCGGGAGACTAGCACAGATACGCAGTATTTT.

CDR3 protein: CSEGEIGLEETQYF. The CDR3 DNA reads as TGCAGCGAAGGGGAGATTGGACTAGAAGAGACCCAGTACTTC. The V and J genes are TRBV29-1 and TRBJ2-5; 7 bases align to TRBD2. The CDR3 extends over 14 amino acids. Germline V gene lookup returns CDR1 SQVTM and CDR2 ANQGSEA. Unmatched junction bases numbered 11, after V lost 7 bases and J lost 3 bases.

The rearrangement joins TRBV3-1 to TRBJ2-5; the D gene is possibly TRBD2 (5 bases). V lost 7 bases, J lost 5 bases, and 11 bases lay in between. The germline V gene has CDR1 LGHDT and CDR2 YNNKEL (reference sequence). This CDR3 is 12 amino acids long. The CDR3 nucleotides read TGTGCCAGCACTACGGGAAGGGAGACCCAGTACTTC. Translating it yields CASTTGRETQYF.

This clonotype was recorded a few times. V usage is TRBV28 and J usage is TRBJ2-2, with TRBD2 identical over 16 bases. CDR3 length: 17 residues. Germline V gene lookup returns CDR1 MDHEN and CDR2 SYDVKM. V was pared by 6 bases and J by 4 bases, with 5 bases of the junction left unmatched. The CDR3 DNA reads TGTGCCAGCAGCGACGGGACTAGCGGGGGGGGCACCGGGGAGCTGTTTTTT. Residues: CASSDGTSGGGTGELFF.

This clonotype was counted a few times. The chain recombines TRBV12-3 or TRBV12-4 with TRBJ2-7; 9 bases fit TRBD1. The CDR3 has 14 amino acids. Trimming cost V 3 bases and J 5 bases; bases outside gene matches: 5. The CDR3 DNA sequence: TGTGCCAGCAGTTTGACAGGGGGTAACGACGAGCAGTACTTC. Protein sequence: CASSLTGGNDEQYF.